This T cell receptor beta chain was sequenced during a study of T-cell reconstitution after alpha-beta-depleted transplantation in children. Study results and caveats: Diversity of TCRbeta at day 60 was high in some patients, arising from surviving recipient T cells and thymic progenitors.

Germline lookup yields CDR1 LNHNV and CDR2 YYDKDF (reference sequence). V shed 3 bases, J shed 5 bases, and the junction held 5 bases outside the gene matches. This CDR3 is 15 amino acids long. The TCRbeta library incorporated unique molecular identifiers. TCRdb re-called the PCR reads through MiXCR, storing one row per CDR3 protein. The sample has about 350,000 distinct CDR3 sequences, roughly 15% seen once. As for this clonotype: As yet, its antigen is unknown.

The clonotype was recovered from a male patient between 2 and 10 years old who had a stem cell transplant for acute lymphoblastic leukemia, so the T cells may come from the graft donor. The V and J genes are TRBV15 and TRBJ2-5; TRBD2 aligns across 11 bases. This specimen was PBMCs, mostly from graft donor cells, taken 360 days after TCRalphabeta/CD19-depleted stem cell transplant. Here the CDR3 reads CATSSWGLAVETQYF. As DNA, the CDR3 is TGTGCCACCAGCAGCTGGGGACTAGCGGTGGAGACCCAGTACTTC. Full variable domain (rest looked up from reference TRBV15 and TRBJ2-5): DAMVIQNPRYQVTQFGKPVTLSCSQTLNHNVMYWYQQKSSQAPKLLFHYYDKDFNNEADTPDNFQSRRPNTSFCFLDIRSPGLGDTAMYLCATSSWGLAVETQYFGPGTRLLVL.